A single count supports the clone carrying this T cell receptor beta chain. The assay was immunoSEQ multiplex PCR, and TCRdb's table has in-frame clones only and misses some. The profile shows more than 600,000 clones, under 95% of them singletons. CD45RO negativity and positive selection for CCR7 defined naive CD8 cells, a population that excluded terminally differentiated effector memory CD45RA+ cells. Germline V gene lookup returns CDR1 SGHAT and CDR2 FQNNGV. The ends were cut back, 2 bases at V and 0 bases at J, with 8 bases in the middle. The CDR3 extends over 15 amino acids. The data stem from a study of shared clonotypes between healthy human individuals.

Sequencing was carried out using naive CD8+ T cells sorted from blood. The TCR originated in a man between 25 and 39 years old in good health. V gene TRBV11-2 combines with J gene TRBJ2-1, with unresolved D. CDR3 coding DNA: TGTGCCAGCAGCTTATTCTCAAGCTCCTACAATGAGCAGTTCTTC. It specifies CASSLFSSSYNEQFF.